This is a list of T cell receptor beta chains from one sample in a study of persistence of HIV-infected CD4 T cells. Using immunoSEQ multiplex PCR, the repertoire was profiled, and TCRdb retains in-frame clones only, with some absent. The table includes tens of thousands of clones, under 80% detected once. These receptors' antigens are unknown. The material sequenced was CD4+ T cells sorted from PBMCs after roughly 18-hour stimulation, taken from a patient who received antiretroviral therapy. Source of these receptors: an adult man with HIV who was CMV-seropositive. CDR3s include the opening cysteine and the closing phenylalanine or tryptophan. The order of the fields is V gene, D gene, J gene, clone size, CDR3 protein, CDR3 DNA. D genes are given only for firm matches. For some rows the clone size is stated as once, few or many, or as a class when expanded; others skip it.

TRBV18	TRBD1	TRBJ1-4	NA	CASSPGQQNEKLFF	TGTGCCAGCTCGCCGGGACAGCAAAATGAAAAACTGTTTTTT
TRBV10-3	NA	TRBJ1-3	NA	CAISDHPAGNTIYF	TGTGCCATCAGTGATCACCCAGCCGGAAACACCATATATTTT
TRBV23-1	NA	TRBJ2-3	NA	CASSRGTKSTDTQYF	TGCGCCAGCAGTCGGGGGACCAAGAGCACAGATACGCAGTATTTT
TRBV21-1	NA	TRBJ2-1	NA	CASSLQRGSANEQFF	TGTGCCAGCAGCCTACAGCGGGGGAGTGCGAATGAGCAGTTCTTC
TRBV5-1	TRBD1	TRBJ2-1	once	CASSLGRGTGYNEQFF	TGCGCCAGCAGCTTGGGCCGTGGGACAGGGTACAATGAGCAGTTCTTC
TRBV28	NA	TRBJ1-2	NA	CASSSNYGYTF	TGTGCCAGCAGTTCCAACTATGGCTACACCTTC
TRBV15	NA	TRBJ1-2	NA	CATSRAGGNYGYTF	TGTGCCACCAGCAGAGCGGGGGGTAACTATGGCTACACCTTC
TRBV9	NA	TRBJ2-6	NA	CASSVGVLVSGANVLTF	TGTGCCAGCAGCGTAGGCGTCTTGGTCTCTGGGGCCAACGTCCTGACTTTC
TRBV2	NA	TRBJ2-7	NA	CASSEESDEQYF	TGTGCCAGCAGTGAAGAAAGCGACGAGCAGTACTTC
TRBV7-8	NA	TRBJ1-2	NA	CASSRNRDLGGYTF	TGTGCCAGCAGTCGTAACCGGGACTTAGGAGGCTACACCTTC
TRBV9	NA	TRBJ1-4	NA	CASSVGGIATNEKLFF	TGTGCCAGCAGCGTAGGGGGTATTGCAACTAATGAAAAACTGTTTTTT
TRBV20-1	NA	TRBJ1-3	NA	CSASVLGDSGNTIYF	TGCAGTGCTAGTGTTCTCGGGGACTCTGGAAACACCATATATTTT
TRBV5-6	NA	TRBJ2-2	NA	CASSAPKMGGGLAGELFF	TGTGCCAGCAGCGCACCAAAGATGGGGGGCGGGTTGGCCGGGGAGCTGTTTTTT
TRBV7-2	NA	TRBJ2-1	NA	CASSLDGTGGRNEQFF	TGTGCCAGCAGCTTAGACGGTACGGGGGGCCGAAATGAGCAGTTCTTC
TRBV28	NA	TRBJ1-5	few	CASNSPGLGGQPQHF	TGTGCCAGCAATTCCCCCGGGTTAGGGGGTCAGCCCCAGCATTTT
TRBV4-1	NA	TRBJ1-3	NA	CASSYPTSGNTIYF	TGCGCCAGCAGCTACCCGACCTCTGGAAACACCATATATTTT
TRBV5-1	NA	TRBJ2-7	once	CASSSGAGGTYEQYF	TGCGCCAGCAGCTCGGGGGCAGGGGGTACCTACGAGCAGTACTTC
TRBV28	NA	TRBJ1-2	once	CASREGGYGYTF	TGTGCCTCAAGGGAGGGGGGCTATGGCTACACCTTC
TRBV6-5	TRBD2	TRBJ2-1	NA	CASSRGLAVGNEQFF	TGTGCCAGCAGTCGCGGACTAGCGGTGGGCAATGAGCAGTTCTTC
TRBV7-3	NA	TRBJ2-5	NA	CASSVGGAETQYF	TGTGCCAGCAGCGTCGGGGGAGCAGAGACCCAGTACTTC
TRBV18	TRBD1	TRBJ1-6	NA	CASSPLDRVSSYNSPLHF	TGTGCCAGCTCACCTCTGGACAGGGTGAGCTCCTATAATTCACCCCTCCACTTT
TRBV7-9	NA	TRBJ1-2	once	CASSQSAGHNYGYTF	TGTGCCAGCAGTCAGTCCGCAGGGCATAACTATGGCTACACCTTC
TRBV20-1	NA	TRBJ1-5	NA	CSASGGGGRGNQPQHF	TGCAGTGCTAGTGGGGGGGGAGGGAGAGGCAATCAGCCCCAGCATTTT
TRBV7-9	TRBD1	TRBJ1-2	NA	CASSSGQGAGYGYTF	TGTGCCAGCAGCTCCGGACAGGGGGCTGGCTATGGCTACACCTTC
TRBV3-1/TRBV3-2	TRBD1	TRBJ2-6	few	CASSQQGAGANVLTF	TGTGCCAGCAGTCAACAGGGGGCTGGGGCCAACGTCCTGACTTTC
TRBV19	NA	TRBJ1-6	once	CASRTPGAHNSPLHF	TGTGCCAGTAGGACTCCGGGGGCGCACAATTCACCCCTCCACTTT
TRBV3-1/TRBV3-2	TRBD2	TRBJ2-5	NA	CASSQGLAGAQTQYF	TGTGCCAGCAGCCAAGGACTAGCGGGGGCCCAGACCCAGTACTTC
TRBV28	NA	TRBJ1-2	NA	CASISEGQDHYGYTF	TGTGCCAGCATCTCCGAGGGGCAGGACCATTATGGCTACACCTTC
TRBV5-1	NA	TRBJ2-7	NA	CASSLAQGPYEQYF	TGCGCCAGCAGCTTGGCCCAGGGACCCTACGAGCAGTACTTC
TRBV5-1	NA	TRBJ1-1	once	CASSLGHLLGNTEAFF	TGCGCCAGCAGCTTGGGACATTTGTTAGGGAACACTGAAGCTTTCTTT
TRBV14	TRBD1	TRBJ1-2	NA	CASSPRTGGESYTF	TGTGCCAGCAGCCCGCGGACAGGGGGGGAGAGCTACACCTTC
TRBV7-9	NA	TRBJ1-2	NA	CASSLNYGYTF	TGTGCCAGCAGCTTAAACTATGGCTACACCTTC
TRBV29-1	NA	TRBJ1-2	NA	CSVARVRPPGYTF	TGCAGCGTCGCCCGTGTGAGGCCGCCTGGCTACACCTTC
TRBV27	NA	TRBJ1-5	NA	CASSSTVKLSNQPQHF	TGTGCCAGCAGTAGCACCGTTAAGCTTAGCAATCAGCCCCAGCATTTT
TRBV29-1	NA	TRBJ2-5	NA	CSVGSGKETQYF	TGCAGCGTTGGTTCCGGGAAGGAGACCCAGTACTTC
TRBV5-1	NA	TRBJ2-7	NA	CASSSQGSEQYF	TGCGCCAGCAGCTCTCAGGGAAGCGAGCAGTACTTC
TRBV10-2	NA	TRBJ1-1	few	CATSTVRNTEAFF	TGCGCCACCTCGACAGTGCGGAACACTGAAGCTTTCTTT
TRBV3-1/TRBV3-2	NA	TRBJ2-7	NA	CASSPRGRRYEQYF	TGTGCCAGCAGCCCTCGGGGGAGGCGCTACGAGCAGTACTTC
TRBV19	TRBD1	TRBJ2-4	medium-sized	CASSKGQGARNIQYF	TGTGCCAGTAGTAAGGGACAGGGGGCAAGAAACATTCAGTACTTC
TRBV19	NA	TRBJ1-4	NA	CASSINPPNWATTNEKLFF	TGTGCCAGTAGTATAAACCCGCCGAATTGGGCGACAACTAATGAAAAACTGTTTTTT